These 32 T cell receptor beta chains share one sample of origin, sequenced in a study of response to subunit inactivated influenza vaccine (dated by TCRdb to the late 2010s). Receptors were amplified or captured by RT-PCR. These reads were obtained on an Illumina HiSeq 2500. TCRdb itself trimmed the public reads at Q25 with fastp, ran MiXCR and retained productive beta chains. Rows with one shared CDR3 protein collapse into an entry with the most common genes and DNA. Counted in this sample were 500,000 to 550,000 distinct CDR3 sequences; around 8% of them appeared once. The ten largest make up roughly 13% of the sample. Sequenced material: PBMCs from blood, taken 23 to 25 months after vaccination. These receptors all come from a man aged 50 to 75 who received an inactivated influenza vaccine. Donor details come from another sample of the same person, matched by shared clones.

This chain uses TRBV6-1 with TRBJ1-5, with 9 positions matching TRBD1. The CDR3 is 13 residues long. Germline CDR1 reads MNHNS; CDR2 reads SASEGT. V shed 7 bases and J 7 bases; nucleotides not matched to a gene: 5. CDR3 in DNA: TGTGCCAGCACCGGGACAGGGCGGCAGCCCCAGCATTTT. It is translated as CASTGTGRQPQHF.

The table lists this clonotype with a few counts. The rearrangement joins TRBV7-6 to TRBJ2-2, with D uncertain. This CDR3 contains 14 residues. CDR1 and CDR2 (germline): SGHVS, FNYEAQ. V was pared by 5 bases and J by 1 base, with 8 bases between. The CDR3, as DNA: TGTGCCAGCAGCCCACACGAGAACACCGGGGAGCTGTTTTTT. Its translation: CASSPHENTGELFF. Looking up the rest from reference TRBV7-6 and TRBJ2-2 gives the full variable domain: GAGVSQSPRYKVTKRGQDVALRCDPISGHVSLYWYRQALGQGPEFLTYFNYEAQQDKSGLPNDRFSAERPEGSISTLTIQRTEQRDSAMYRCASSPHENTGELFFGEGSRLTVL.

This clonotype was seen only a few times. The chain carries TRBV4-1 and TRBJ1-2, with D unresolved. Germline V CDR1 and CDR2: MGHRA, YSYEKL. CDR3 size: 13 residues. Trimming pared 0 bases from V and 8 bases from J, leaving 10 bases between. The CDR3 nucleotides read TGCGCCAGCAGCCAAGAGTGGGGAGGAGGCTACACCTTC. This gives the protein CASSQEWGGGYTF.

The chain recombines TRBV3-1 with TRBJ2-1; 13 bases line up with TRBD2. This CDR3 is 18 amino acids long. J lost 4 bases, V lost 2 bases, and 8 bases had no gene match. From germline, CDR1 is LGHDT and CDR2 YNNKEL (reference sequence). The CDR3 DNA reads as TGTGCCAGCAGCCAAATGGGACTAGCGGGGAGAAGATACAATGAGCAGTTCTTC. Translation: CASSQMGLAGRRYNEQFF.

This clonotype has only a few counts. The chain combines TRBV7-2 with TRBJ2-3; 7 positions agree with TRBD2. The CDR3 loop spans 16 amino acids. Per germline, CDR1 SGHTA and CDR2 FQGNSA. After removal of 5 bases from V and 2 bases from J, the junction contained 10 bases not matched to a gene. CDR3 amino acids: CASSPRASGFTDTQYF. The DNA of the CDR3 is TGTGCCAGCAGCCCCCGAGCTAGCGGCTTCACAGATACGCAGTATTTT.

This clonotype appeared a few times. The chain recombines TRBV6-1 with TRBJ1-4, with 10 bases matching TRBD1. Unmatched junction bases numbered 6, after V lost 6 bases and J lost 8 bases. There are 14 residues in the CDR3. Looked up from germline, CDR1 is MNHNS and CDR2 is SASEGT. The CDR3 nucleotides are TGTGCCAGCAGCAACGACAGGGGGCAAGAAAAACTGTTTTTT. Amino acid sequence: CASSNDRGQEKLFF.

A few counts support this clonotype. V is TRBV20-1 and J is TRBJ2-1; D not certain. Germline lookup yields CDR1 DFQATT and CDR2 SNEGSKA (reference sequence). The V and J ends lost 6 bases and 4 bases respectively, with 13 bases between them. The CDR3 is 13 amino acids. CDR3 protein: CSANIARYNEQFF. The CDR3 DNA sequence: TGCAGTGCCAACATCGCCAGGTACAATGAGCAGTTCTTC.

This clonotype was picked up a small number of times. The CDR3 loop reads CASSVDRGDEQYF. DNA of the CDR3: TGTGCCAGCAGCGTGGACAGGGGCGACGAGCAGTACTTC. The chain links TRBV5-6 to TRBJ2-7; 9 bases line up with TRBD1. The germline CDR1 and CDR2 sequences are SGHDT and YYEEEE. The CDR3 has 13 amino acids. The V gene end was trimmed by 4 bases and the J gene end by 5 bases; junction bases not matched to a gene: 4.

There are many counts of this clonotype. CDR3 in amino acids: CASNSMGSTYEQYF. CDR3 coding DNA: TGTGCCAGCAATTCAATGGGATCCACCTACGAGCAGTACTTC. This chain joins TRBV5-8 and TRBJ2-7; D is ambiguous. This CDR3 is built from 14 residues. Trimming shortened V by 6 bases and J by 2 bases, and 15 bases separated the two germline ends. Germline V lookup: CDR1 SGHTS, CDR2 YDEGEE.

This clonotype has just a few counts. This sequence joins TRBV7-2 and TRBJ2-4, with D possibly being TRBD2 (6 bases). This CDR3 has 15 residues. Germline loops: CDR1 SGHTA, CDR2 FQGNSA. The germline V and J ends were trimmed by 5 bases and 6 bases, with 17 bases remaining between them. The CDR3 loop is CASSRDPGLRNIQYF. Written as DNA, the CDR3 is TGTGCCAGCAGCAGAGACCCGGGACTTAGAAACATTCAGTACTTC.

This clonotype was found a few times. The chain joins TRBV5-4 to TRBJ2-5; D is undetermined. CDR1 and CDR2 (germline): SGHNT, YYREEE (reference sequence). Trimming cost V 0 bases and J 5 bases, with 14 bases left between them. The CDR3 loop spans 15 amino acids. The CDR3 nucleotides read TGTGCCAGCAGCTTGGCTAGGAATTCAATGGAGACCCAGTACTTC. Residues: CASSLARNSMETQYF. The variable domain in full, completed from reference TRBV5-4 and TRBJ2-5, reads ETGVTQSPTHLIKTRGQQVTLRCSSQSGHNTVSWYQQALGQGPQFIFQYYREEENGRGNFPPRFSGLQFPNYSSELNVNALELDDSALYLCASSLARNSMETQYFGPGTRLLVL.

The chain employs TRBV2 and TRBJ1-2; maybe TRBD1 (6 bases). Germline V CDR1 and CDR2: SNHLY, FYNNEI. The CDR3 is 14 residues long. Trimming removed 4 bases at V and 4 bases at J, with 13 bases between. The CDR3 reads CASSADTGFYGYTF. The CDR3 DNA reads as TGTGCCAGCAGTGCGGATACAGGGTTCTATGGCTACACCTTC.

In its sample, this clonotype was seen a few times. The genes are TRBV29-1 and TRBJ2-7, with 9 bases that match TRBD1. V trimming: 6 bases; J trimming: 6 bases; junction bases outside the gene matches: 9. Germline values: CDR1 SQVTM, CDR2 ANQGSEA. The CDR3 has 13 residues. CDR3 residues: CSVAPLTGGEQYF. Written as DNA, the CDR3 is TGCAGCGTCGCGCCACTGACAGGGGGCGAGCAGTACTTC.

This clonotype was seen at least ten times. The V call is TRBV3-1, the J call TRBJ2-1; D perhaps matches TRBD1 (5 bases). The CDR3 sequence is 12 residues long. Germline assignment: CDR1 LGHDT and CDR2 YNNKEL (reference sequence). V lost 6 bases, J lost 6 bases, and 9 bases lay in between. CDR3 in DNA: TGTGCCAGCAGAACAGGTGGCAATGAGCAGTTCTTC. Translation gives CASRTGGNEQFF.

This clonotype was picked up a small number of times. The CDR3 protein is CASSPPGQANYGYTF. CDR3 coding DNA: TGTGCCAGCAGTCCCCCGGGACAGGCTAACTATGGCTACACCTTC. The chain couples TRBV12-3 or TRBV12-4 to TRBJ1-2, with 8 bases lining up with TRBD1. The CDR3 spans 15 residues. The ends lost 5 bases at V and 0 bases at J; junction bases unmatched: 5.

A few counts support this clonotype. V and J are TRBV28 and TRBJ1-1; 7 nucleotides agree with TRBD1. This CDR3 is built from 20 residues. The ends lost 3 bases at V and 1 base at J; junction bases unmatched: 20. Germline loops: CDR1 MDHEN, CDR2 SYDVKM. The CDR3 coding sequence is TGTGCCAGCAGTTTTTTCCTTAGACAGGGAGCTGTTGTACGGAACACTGAAGCTTTCTTT. Translated: CASSFFLRQGAVVRNTEAFF.

The CDR3 region has the DNA TGTGCCAGCAGTGAATCTGTTTTCAGGGACGAGCAGTACTTC. It specifies CASSESVFRDEQYF. This rearrangement joins TRBV25-1 to TRBJ2-7, with D possibly being TRBD1 (5 bases). This CDR3 has 14 amino acids. Trimming cost V 1 base and J 5 bases, with 12 bases left between them. Germline V gives CDR1 MGHDK, CDR2 SYGVNS.

This clonotype occurred a few times. V and J are TRBV5-1 and TRBJ2-2; 7 nucleotides agree with TRBD1. CDR1 and CDR2 from the germline V gene are SGHRS and YFSETQ. V shed 2 bases and J 4 bases; nucleotides not matched to a gene: 17. The CDR3 is made up of 19 amino acids. DNA for the CDR3: TGCGCCAGCAGCTTAGGGACAGTGTTTGGGAACAGAGCCACCGGGGAGCTGTTTTTT. It codes for CASSLGTVFGNRATGELFF.

The table lists this clonotype with many counts. This chain connects TRBV4-2 to TRBJ1-6; no firm D call. The CDR3 length is 15 residues. Trimming cost V 4 bases and J 10 bases, with 17 bases left between them. CDR1 is LGHNA and CDR2 is YNFKEQ in the germline V gene. CDR3 sequence (DNA): TGTGCCAGCAGCCTTCGGACGGACCTAAACTCACCCCTCCACTTT. It encodes CASSLRTDLNSPLHF.

This clonotype has just a few counts. The V gene is TRBV5-1, the J gene TRBJ2-5; D uncertain. Trimming left V 5 bases short and J 4 bases short, with 6 bases between. The germline V gene has CDR1 SGHRS and CDR2 YFSETQ. The CDR3 has 11 amino acids. This CDR3 is CASSEAETQYF. The CDR3 region has the DNA TGCGCCAGCAGTGAAGCAGAGACCCAGTACTTC.

The chain is built from TRBV19 and TRBJ1-1; TRBD1 agrees at 8 bases. V gave up 3 bases and J gave up 4 bases; unmatched junction bases: 10. CDR1 is LNHDA and CDR2 is SQIVND in the germline V gene (reference sequence). This CDR3 is 16 amino acids long. DNA for the CDR3: TGTGCCAGTAGTATGAGCCCCTCAGGGGGCTTCACTGAAGCTTTCTTT. Amino acid sequence: CASSMSPSGGFTEAFF.

This clonotype was seen more than once but under ten times. The CDR3 bases are TGTGCCAGTAAGTTGGGGGCATACACTGAAGCTTTCTTT. Translation: CASKLGAYTEAFF. The chain uses TRBV19 and TRBJ1-1, with D possibly matching TRBD1 (6 bases). V was trimmed by 7 bases and J by 3 bases, leaving 12 bases between them. The germline V gene has CDR1 LNHDA and CDR2 SQIVND (reference sequence). The CDR3 contains 13 residues. Complete variable domain (other parts from reference TRBV19 and TRBJ1-1): DGGITQSPKYLFRKEGQNVTLSCEQNLNHDAMYWYRQDPGQGLRLIYYSQIVNDFQKGDIAEGYSVSREKKESFPLTVTSAQKNPTAFYLCASKLGAYTEAFFGQGTRLTVV.

This clonotype was seen a handful of times. The chain uses TRBV5-1 and TRBJ2-1; 9 nucleotides match TRBD2. The V and J ends lost 1 base and 7 bases, in that order; junction bases with no gene match: 9. The CDR3 runs 16 residues. Germline assignment: CDR1 SGHRS and CDR2 YFSETQ. The CDR3 region has the DNA TGCGCCAGCAGCTTGCTTAGCGGGGGCCCCGGGAATGAGCAGTTCTTC. Its translation is CASSLLSGGPGNEQFF.

This rearrangement joins TRBV28 to TRBJ1-5; D uncertain. This CDR3 contains 18 residues. Germline lookup yields CDR1 MDHEN and CDR2 SYDVKM. V was pared by 5 bases and J by 0 bases, with 20 bases between. CDR3 sequence reads: CASSQSMGLGSSNQPQHF. The CDR3 DNA sequence: TGTGCCAGCAGTCAGTCTATGGGCCTAGGGAGTAGCAATCAGCCCCAGCATTTT. The variable domain in full, with the rest retrieved from reference TRBV28 and TRBJ1-5, is DVKVTQSSRYLVKRTGEKVFLECVQDMDHENMFWYRQDPGLGLRLIYFSYDVKMKEKGDIPEGYSVSREKKERFSLILESASTNQTSMYLCASSQSMGLGSSNQPQHFGDGTRLSIL.

The V gene is TRBV18, the J gene TRBJ1-1, with a weak D call TRBD1 (5 bases). In germline, CDR1 is KGHSH, CDR2 LQKENI. Trimming cost V 2 bases and J 4 bases, with 14 bases left between them. This CDR3 has 15 residues. The CDR3 region is CASSPVFRDCTEAFF. For the CDR3, the DNA is TGTGCCAGCTCACCAGTGTTCAGGGATTGCACTGAAGCTTTCTTT.

The sample holds many counts of this clonotype. The genes are TRBV20-1 and TRBJ2-7, with a possible D match to TRBD1 (5 bases). The CDR3 covers 12 residues. V was cut by 3 bases and J by 0 bases, with 6 bases left in between. Germline lookup yields CDR1 DFQATT and CDR2 SNEGSKA (reference sequence). The CDR3 DNA sequence: TGCAGTGCTAGGACAGACTCCTACGAGCAGTACTTC. Translated: CSARTDSYEQYF.

This clonotype has more than one count but fewer than ten. V gene TRBV5-1 combines with J gene TRBJ1-1; D gene uncertain. The CDR3 has 12 amino acids. Germline V CDR1 and CDR2: SGHRS, YFSETQ. V shed 5 bases and J shed 6 bases, with 11 bases lying between them. The CDR3: CASSTGYAEAFF. As DNA, the CDR3 is TGCGCCAGCAGTACGGGGTACGCTGAAGCTTTCTTT.

With respect to this clonotype: Because the CDR3 is missing its conserved closing phenylalanine or tryptophan, this is likely a read error. The limits of the CDR3 on the DNA are not certain, so only TCRdb's listed CDR3 is given. The V gene is TRBV5-1, the J gene TRBJ1-2; no check of the table's D call, TRBD1, against the DNA was made. Germline CDR1 reads SGHRS; CDR2 reads YFSETQ. The CDR3 region is 13 residues in length, termini included. CDR3 sequence reads: CASRGQPNYGYTL.

The chain combines TRBV7-9 with TRBJ2-7, with D perhaps TRBD1 (6 bases). Trimming cost V 5 bases and J 6 bases, with 14 bases left between them. CDR1 is SEHNR and CDR2 is FQNEAQ in the germline V gene (reference sequence). CDR3 size: 13 residues. The CDR3 region is CASSVRDTVEQYF. DNA for the CDR3: TGTGCCAGCAGCGTCCGGGACACAGTCGAGCAGTACTTC.

This clonotype appeared a few times. This sequence joins TRBV29-1 and TRBJ2-7; no clear D. Trimming shortened V by 8 bases and J by 2 bases, and 16 bases separated the two germline ends. The CDR3 loop spans 13 amino acids. Germline V gene lookup returns CDR1 SQVTM and CDR2 ANQGSEA. CDR3 amino acids: CSISLTPPYEQYF. The CDR3 DNA is TGCAGCATAAGTTTGACACCCCCCTACGAGCAGTACTTC.

To note about this clonotype: With a much larger clone just one base away, this may be a read error. The chain couples TRBV6-6 to TRBJ1-4; D is uncertain. This CDR3 comprises 13 residues. Germline V lookup: CDR1 MNHNY, CDR2 SVGAGI (reference sequence). Trimming removed 2 bases at V and 4 bases at J, with 5 bases between. The CDR3 sequence is CASSYQGNEKLFF. The CDR3 bases are TGTGCCAGCAGTTACCAAGGTAATGAAAAACTGTTTTTT.

This clonotype was seen only a few times. The chain has TRBV6-2 or TRBV6-3 and TRBJ1-1; no clear D. Per germline, CDR1 MNHEY and CDR2 SVGEGT. The CDR3 sequence is 13 residues long. V lost 3 bases to trimming and J lost 3 bases, with 8 bases between them. The chain's CDR3 is CASSYIRDTEAFF. In DNA form, the CDR3 reads TGTGCCAGCAGTTATATCCGGGACACTGAAGCTTTCTTT.